Sequencing of this T cell receptor beta chain was carried out in a study of response to subunit inactivated influenza vaccine. CDR3 size: 15 residues. Trimming cost V 0 bases and J 0 bases, with 7 bases left between them. Germline V CDR1 and CDR2: MGHRA, YSYEKL. TCRdb used MiXCR to reprocess the RT-PCR reads, holding one entry per CDR3 protein. The sample shows a few hundred thousand distinct CDR3 sequences, around 11% of them seen only once. The same data also contributed to another study, on T cells expressing NK-cell markers. From that paper: Template switching by 5'RACE with UMIs generated the TCR beta cDNA.

Material: PBMCs from blood, obtained on the day of vaccination. The TCR was taken from a man in his fifties who received an inactivated influenza vaccine. The gene calls are TRBV4-1 and TRBJ2-3; no definite D call. CDR3 sequence (DNA): TGCGCCAGCAGCCAAGAGGGCTATAGCACAGATACGCAGTATTTT. Translation gives CASSQEGYSTDTQYF.